The 27 T cell receptor beta chains reported below all come from one sample, sequenced in a study of blood T cell repertoires in COVID-19. Repertoires were generated with immunoSEQ multiplex PCR, while TCRdb's copy carries only in-frame clones and drops some. This table has 300,000 to 400,000 clones, roughly 86% appearing once. The specimen sequenced was peripheral blood. The receptors originated from a woman in her forties or fifties who had recovered from COVID-19.

This clone was seen once. V and J are TRBV4-3 and TRBJ2-7; 7 bases fit TRBD2. Trimming took 5 bases from V and 4 from J; bases not matched to a gene: 14. In germline, CDR1 is LGHNA, CDR2 YSLEER. This CDR3 comprises 16 residues. CDR3 DNA: TGCGCCAGCAGCAGAGGGGTGACTAGCTCCGCTTACGAGCAGTACTTC. Translating it yields CASSRGVTSSAYEQYF.

About this clone: The sample contains more than one DNA sequence encoding this CDR3. The rearrangement links TRBV3-1 (or the pseudogene TRBV3-2) to TRBJ2-7; D is undetermined. From germline, CDR1 is LGHDT and CDR2 YNNKEL (reference sequence). CDR3 size: 12 residues. V dropped 4 bases and J dropped 4 bases, with 8 bases sitting between them. The CDR3 protein is CASSRGSYEQYF. In nucleotides, the CDR3 is TGTGCCAGCAGCCGAGGCTCATACGAGCAGTACTTC.

This clone was counted between two and nine times. This chain joins TRBV6-1 and TRBJ2-7; D unclear. Germline CDR1 is MNHNS and CDR2 is SASEGT. The CDR3 contains 14 residues. The ends were cut back, 1 base at V and 3 bases at J, with 10 bases in the middle. For the CDR3, the DNA is TGTGCCAGCAGTGAAGGGTACGGTATCTACGAGCAGTACTTC. Its protein is CASSEGYGIYEQYF.

CDR3: CASSVGAATNEKLFF. The CDR3 DNA reads as TGTGCCAGCAGCGTAGGCGCTGCAACTAATGAAAAACTGTTTTTT. The rearrangement links TRBV9 to TRBJ1-4; unclear D gene. Germline lookup yields CDR1 SGDLS and CDR2 YYNGEE. The V end was cut by 0 bases, the J end by 0 bases, with 6 bases between. This CDR3 region has 15 residues. The full variable domain, in which reference TRBV9 and TRBJ1-4 provide the parts outside the CDR3, is DSGVTQTPKHLITATGQRVTLRCSPRSGDLSVYWYQQSLDQGLQFLIQYYNGEERAKGNILERFSAQQFPDLHSELNLSSLELGDSALYFCASSVGAATNEKLFFGSGTQLSVL.

The J gene is TRBJ2-6, the V gene TRBV19; tentatively, D is TRBD1 (5 bases). The V gene lost 6 bases and the J gene lost 0 bases, with 12 bases spanning the gap. CDR3 length: 16 residues. Germline CDR1 LNHDA, CDR2 SQIVND (reference sequence). The CDR3 loop reads CASREEQVSGANVLTF. The DNA of the CDR3 is TGTGCCAGTAGAGAAGAACAGGTCTCTGGGGCCAACGTCCTGACTTTC. The full variable domain, with the rest looked up from reference TRBV19 and TRBJ2-6, is DGGITQSPKYLFRKEGQNVTLSCEQNLNHDAMYWYRQDPGQGLRLIYYSQIVNDFQKGDIAEGYSVSREKKESFPLTVTSAQKNPTAFYLCASREEQVSGANVLTFGAGSRLTVL.

This chain links TRBV5-4 with TRBJ1-3; maybe TRBD1 (6 bases). The CDR3 has 14 residues. The V gene's germline CDR1 is SGHNT and CDR2 YYREEE (reference sequence). V was trimmed by 1 base and J by 2 bases, leaving 7 bases between them. The CDR3 DNA reads as TGTGCCAGCAGCTTGTCAGGGGCTGGAAACACCATATATTTT. Encoded protein: CASSLSGAGNTIYF.

This chain joins TRBV10-2 and TRBJ1-1; no definite D call. CDR3 length equals 14 residues. From germline, CDR1 is WSHSY and CDR2 SAAADI. V lost 10 bases to trimming and J lost 1 base, with 16 bases between them. The CDR3 DNA sequence: TGCGCCACGTCTTTGAGTGGAGGGAACACTGAAGCTTTCTTT. It translates to CATSLSGGNTEAFF.

The chain is built from TRBV5-4 and TRBJ2-5; D is undetermined. The germline CDR1 and CDR2 sequences are SGHNT and YYREEE (reference sequence). Trimming removed 1 base from V and 1 base from J, with 8 bases in between. The CDR3 has 14 amino acids. The CDR3, as DNA: TGTGCCAGCAGCTTGCGCGCGGCCCAAGAGACCCAGTACTTC. It specifies CASSLRAAQETQYF.

The chain joins TRBV4-3 to TRBJ1-1, with unresolved D. Trimming cost V 1 base and J 1 base, with 4 bases left between them. CDR1 and CDR2 from the germline V gene are LGHNA and YSLEER. The CDR3 covers 13 residues. CDR3 sequence (DNA): TGCGCCAGCAGCCAAGTCGGGAACACTGAAGCTTTCTTT. It codes for CASSQVGNTEAFF.

V gene TRBV7-2 combines with J gene TRBJ1-1; TRBD1 matches 7 bases. The germline V gene has CDR1 SGHTA and CDR2 FQGNSA. V lost 5 bases and J lost 1; bases outside the gene matches: 13. This CDR3 region has 17 residues. CDR3 coding DNA: TGTGCCAGCAGCCGGTACCTAGGGGGCGCAGGGAACACTGAAGCTTTCTTT. Its translation is CASSRYLGGAGNTEAFF.

The rearrangement links TRBV5-1 to TRBJ2-2, with TRBD2 identical over 10 bases. CDR3 length equals 15 residues. Germline V gives CDR1 SGHRS, CDR2 YFSETQ. V shed 4 bases and J 7 bases; nucleotides not matched to a gene: 7. The CDR3 is CASSPSGGFGGELFF. Here the CDR3 DNA reads TGCGCCAGCAGCCCTAGCGGGGGTTTTGGCGGGGAGCTGTTTTTT.

V is TRBV9 and J is TRBJ2-3, with D possibly matching TRBD2 (5 bases). Trimming pared 4 bases from V and 2 bases from J, leaving 14 bases between. Germline loops: CDR1 SGDLS, CDR2 YYNGEE. The CDR3 is 15 residues long. Written as DNA, the CDR3 is TGTGCCAGCAGCCTCCGGACTGCAACCACAGATACGCAGTATTTT. Its translation: CASSLRTATTDTQYF.

V is TRBV2 and J is TRBJ2-3, with D uncertain. CDR1 and CDR2 from the germline V gene are SNHLY and FYNNEI. The ends were cut back, 7 bases at V and 6 bases at J, with 14 bases in the middle. This CDR3 comprises 13 residues. Written as DNA, the CDR3 is TGTGCCAGCACGAGGAGAGCAGCGGATACGCAGTATTTT. This translates into CASTRRAADTQYF.

J is TRBJ2-7 and V is TRBV18; 7 positions match TRBD2. V dropped 2 bases and J dropped 3; count of bases not matched to a gene: 7. This CDR3 is 15 amino acids long. Germline V gene data show CDR1 as KGHSH and CDR2 as LQKENI. CDR3 residues: CASSPGTGGIYEQYF. The DNA for the CDR3 is TGTGCCAGCTCACCAGGTACGGGGGGAATCTACGAGCAGTACTTC.

The V gene is TRBV11-2, the J gene TRBJ2-7; D remains ambiguous. Trimming took off 5 bases at V and 3 bases at J, with 5 bases between the two ends. In germline, CDR1 is SGHAT, CDR2 FQNNGV. CDR3 length equals 11 residues. This CDR3 is CASSNLYEQYF. In DNA form, the CDR3 reads TGTGCCAGCAGCAATCTCTACGAGCAGTACTTC.

Here the CDR3 DNA reads TGTGCCAGCAGCTCGACCGGGACTTTCACCGGGGAGCTGTTTTTT. It specifies CASSSTGTFTGELFF. The chain has TRBV7-3 and TRBJ2-2; a weak D match, TRBD2 (6 bases). CDR1 and CDR2 (germline): SGHTA, FQGTGA. The V gene lost 4 bases and the J gene lost 4 bases, with 13 bases spanning the gap. This CDR3 has 15 residues.

This chain uses TRBV7-8 with TRBJ2-2; no clear D gene. The CDR3 sequence is 16 residues long. Germline lookup yields CDR1 SGHVS and CDR2 FQNEAQ. Trimming stripped 5 bases from V and 0 bases from J, with 13 bases between. The chain's CDR3 is CASSQLIRSNTGELFF. Written as DNA, the CDR3 is TGTGCCAGCAGCCAACTAATAAGATCGAACACCGGGGAGCTGTTTTTT.

As to this clone: The identical CDR3 is also encoded by other nucleotide sequences in the sample. The chain uses TRBV5-4 and TRBJ2-5; 7 bases align to TRBD2. The J segment lost 5 bases and the V segment lost 0 bases, leaving 4 bases of the junction unmatched. CDR3 length equals 14 residues. Looked up from germline, CDR1 is SGHNT and CDR2 is YYREEE (reference sequence). The CDR3 DNA reads TGTGCCAGCAGCTTGGCGGGAGGATTGGAGACCCAGTACTTC. Protein product: CASSLAGGLETQYF.

This chain links TRBV7-3 with TRBJ2-3; 7 nucleotides align to TRBD2. This CDR3 is built from 14 residues. V was pared by 2 bases and J by 6 bases, with 5 bases of the junction left unmatched. Germline CDR1 SGHTA, CDR2 FQGTGA. CDR3 nucleotide sequence: TGTGCCAGCAGCTTACGGGGGGTCAAGGATACGCAGTATTTT. This gives the protein CASSLRGVKDTQYF.

The chain's CDR3 is CASSFLGGKLFF. CDR3 coding DNA: TGTGCCAGCAGTTTCCTCGGTGGAAAACTGTTTTTT. The chain carries TRBV28 and TRBJ1-4, with unresolved D. V dropped 3 bases and J dropped 10 bases, with 9 bases sitting between them. The CDR3 covers 12 residues. The germline gives CDR1 MDHEN, CDR2 SYDVKM.

This clone was recorded only once. The chain employs TRBV7-6 and TRBJ2-1, with 8 bases fitting TRBD1. Germline assignment: CDR1 SGHVS and CDR2 FNYEAQ. CDR3 length equals 15 residues. V lost 3 bases and J lost 3; bases outside the gene matches: 4. The CDR3 region is CASSLRQGFYNEQFF. The DNA for the CDR3 is TGTGCCAGCAGCTTGAGACAGGGGTTCTACAATGAGCAGTTCTTC.

The J gene is TRBJ1-3, the V gene TRBV15; TRBD1 agrees at 8 bases. Trimming removed 5 bases from V and 4 bases from J; junction bases left unmatched: 7. CDR3 length equals 15 residues. Per germline, CDR1 LNHNV and CDR2 YYDKDF (reference sequence). CDR3: CATSLHRGSGNTIYF. CDR3 DNA sequence: TGTGCCACCAGCTTGCACAGGGGGTCAGGAAACACCATATATTTT.

The rearrangement uses TRBV3-1 (or the pseudogene TRBV3-2) and TRBJ2-1; 7 bases match TRBD2. The germline CDR1 and CDR2 sequences are LGHDT and YNNKEL (reference sequence). V dropped 4 bases and J dropped 9; count of bases not matched to a gene: 3. CDR3 length: 12 amino acids. The CDR3 is CASSLSGTEQFF. The DNA of the CDR3 is TGTGCCAGCAGCCTAAGCGGGACTGAGCAGTTCTTC.

This clone has only one observation. This chain connects TRBV24-1 to TRBJ2-1, with D possibly being TRBD1 (6 bases). This CDR3 has 13 amino acids. V gave up 1 base and J gave up 10 bases, with 10 bases separating them. Germline lookup yields CDR1 KGHDR and CDR2 SFDVKD. CDR3 nucleotides: TGTGCCACCAGTGATTTAGGGGGATTAGAGCAGTTCTTC. Its translation is CATSDLGGLEQFF.

The gene calls are TRBV7-8 and TRBJ2-1; TRBD2 aligns across 12 bases. V trimming: 5 bases; J trimming: 0 bases; junction bases outside the gene matches: 11. This CDR3 region has 19 residues. CDR1 and CDR2 from the germline V gene are SGHVS and FQNEAQ. The CDR3 spells CASSPWTSGARSSYNEQFF. In nucleotides, the CDR3 is TGTGCCAGCAGCCCGTGGACTAGCGGGGCCCGCAGCTCCTACAATGAGCAGTTCTTC.

This clone was counted once. Here the CDR3 reads CASRIDGNEKLFF. The CDR3 DNA sequence: TGCGCCAGCAGGATAGATGGTAATGAAAAACTGTTTTTT. V usage is TRBV5-1 and J usage is TRBJ1-4; D is uncertain. The CDR3 has 13 residues. Between the trimmed V and J ends, which lost 5 bases and 4 bases, there was a span of 9 bases. In germline, CDR1 is SGHRS, CDR2 YFSETQ.

The chain is built from TRBV5-6 and TRBJ2-6, with no clear D. The germline V gene has CDR1 SGHDT and CDR2 YYEEEE. Trimming left V 4 bases short and J 0 bases short, with 14 bases between. The CDR3 has 17 amino acids. This CDR3 reads CASSLVRFYSGANVLTF. The CDR3 nucleotides are TGTGCCAGCAGCCTGGTACGGTTCTACTCTGGGGCCAACGTCCTGACTTTC.